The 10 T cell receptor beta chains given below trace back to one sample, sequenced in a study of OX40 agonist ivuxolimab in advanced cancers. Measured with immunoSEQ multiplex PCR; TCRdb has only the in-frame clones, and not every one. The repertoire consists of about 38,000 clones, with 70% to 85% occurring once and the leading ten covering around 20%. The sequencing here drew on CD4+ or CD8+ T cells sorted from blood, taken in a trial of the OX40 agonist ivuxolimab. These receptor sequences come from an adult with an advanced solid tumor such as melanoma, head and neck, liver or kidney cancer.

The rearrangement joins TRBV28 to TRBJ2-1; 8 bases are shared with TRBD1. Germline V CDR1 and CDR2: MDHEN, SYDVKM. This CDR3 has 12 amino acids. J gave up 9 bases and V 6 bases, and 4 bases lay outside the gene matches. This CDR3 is CASRTQGGEQFF. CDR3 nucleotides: TGTGCCAGCAGAACACAGGGGGGTGAGCAGTTCTTC.

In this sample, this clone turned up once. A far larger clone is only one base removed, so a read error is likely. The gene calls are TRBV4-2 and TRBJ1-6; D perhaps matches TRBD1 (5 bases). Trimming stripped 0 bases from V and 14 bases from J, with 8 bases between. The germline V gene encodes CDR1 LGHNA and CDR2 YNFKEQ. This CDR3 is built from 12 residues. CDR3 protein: CASSQDGGALHF. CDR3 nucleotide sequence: TGTGCCAGCAGCCAAGATGGGGGGGCCCTCCACTTT.

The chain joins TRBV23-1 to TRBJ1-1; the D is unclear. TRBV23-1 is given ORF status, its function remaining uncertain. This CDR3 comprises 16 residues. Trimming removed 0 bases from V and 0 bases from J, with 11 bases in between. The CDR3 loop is CASSQSISQMNTEAFF. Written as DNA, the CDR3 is TGCGCCAGCAGTCAATCGATCAGCCAAATGAACACTGAAGCTTTCTTT.

This CDR3 is CASSIPGQGYGYTF. The CDR3 DNA is TGTGCCAGCAGCATACCAGGACAGGGCTATGGCTACACCTTC. This chain joins TRBV6-5 and TRBJ1-2; 8 bases fit TRBD1. The CDR3 runs 14 residues. Trimming at V came to 6 bases and at J to 4 bases, leaving 7 bases not matched to a gene. CDR1 is MNHEY and CDR2 is SVGAGI in the germline V gene.

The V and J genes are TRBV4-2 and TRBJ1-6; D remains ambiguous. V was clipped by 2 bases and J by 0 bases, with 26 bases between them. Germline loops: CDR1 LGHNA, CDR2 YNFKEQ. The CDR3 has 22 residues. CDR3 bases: TGTGCCAGCAGCCAAAGAGGGAGGGAAAAGTCTCGTCGGGGCTCCTATAATTCACCCCTCCACTTT. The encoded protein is CASSQRGREKSRRGSYNSPLHF.

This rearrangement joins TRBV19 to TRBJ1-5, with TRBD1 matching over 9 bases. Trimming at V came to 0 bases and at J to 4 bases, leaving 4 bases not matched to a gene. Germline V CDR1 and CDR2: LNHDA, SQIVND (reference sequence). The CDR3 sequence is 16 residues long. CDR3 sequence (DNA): TGTGCCAGTAGTATAGATGGGACAGGGAAGAATCAGCCCCAGCATTTT. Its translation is CASSIDGTGKNQPQHF.

The DNA for the CDR3 is TGTGCCATCAGTGAGCCCTCCCGACTAGCGGGAGGCGACAATGAGCAGTTCTTC. Translating gives CAISEPSRLAGGDNEQFF. The V and J genes are TRBV10-3 and TRBJ2-1; 13 bases match TRBD2. Trimming cost V 2 bases and J 5 bases; bases outside gene matches: 9. The V gene's germline CDR1 is ENHRY and CDR2 SYGVKD. CDR3 length: 18 amino acids.

The chain's CDR3 is CASSLYPREKNSPLHF. In DNA form, the CDR3 reads TGTGCCAGCAGTTTATACCCACGGGAGAAGAATTCACCCCTCCACTTT. The V and J genes are TRBV27 and TRBJ1-6; D gene unclear. Trimming left V 1 base short and J 7 bases short, with 14 bases between. This CDR3 has 16 residues. CDR1 is MNHEY, CDR2 SMNVEV, per germline (reference sequence).

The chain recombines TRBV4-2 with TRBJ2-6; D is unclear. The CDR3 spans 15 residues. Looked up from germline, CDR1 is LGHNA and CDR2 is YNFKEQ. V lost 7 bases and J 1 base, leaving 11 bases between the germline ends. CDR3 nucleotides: TGTGCCAGCAACCGAGCCCAATCTGGGGCCAACGTCCTGACTTTC. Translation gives CASNRAQSGANVLTF.

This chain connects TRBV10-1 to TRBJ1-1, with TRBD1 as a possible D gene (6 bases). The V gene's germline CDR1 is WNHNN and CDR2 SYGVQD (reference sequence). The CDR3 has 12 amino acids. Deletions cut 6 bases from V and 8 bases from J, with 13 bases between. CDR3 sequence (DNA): TGCGCCAGCAGCCATCCCGGGACAGAAGCTTTCTTT. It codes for CASSHPGTEAFF.